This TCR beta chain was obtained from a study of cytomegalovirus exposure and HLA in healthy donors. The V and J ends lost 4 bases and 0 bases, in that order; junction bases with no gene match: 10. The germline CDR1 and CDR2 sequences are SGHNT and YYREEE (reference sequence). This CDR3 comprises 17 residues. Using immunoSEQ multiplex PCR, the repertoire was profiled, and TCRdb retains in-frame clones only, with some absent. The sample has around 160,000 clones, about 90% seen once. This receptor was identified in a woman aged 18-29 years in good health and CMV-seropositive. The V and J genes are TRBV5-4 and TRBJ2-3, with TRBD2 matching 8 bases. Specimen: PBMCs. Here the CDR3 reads CASSRSRRGASTDTQYF. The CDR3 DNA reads TGTGCCAGCAGCAGGTCACGGCGGGGGGCTAGCACAGATACGCAGTATTTT.